The source of this T cell receptor beta chain is a study of blood T cells in healthy people across ages. Overall study findings and caveats: Nothing was known about donor CMV status, and this possibly confounded expanded clonotype changes. Using unsorted PBMCs precluded a conclusive naive versus antigen-experienced comparison.

Then a second PCR, running roughly 7 to 11 cycles, was carried out with a sample-barcoded 5' primer and a J-beta primer mix. A single record per CDR3 protein comes from TCRdb applying MiXCR to the 5' RACE reads. Seen here are around 1,600,000 distinct CDR3 sequences, about 45% observed once, and the top ten hold 4%. The CDR3 spans 15 residues. Germline values: CDR1 SGHAT, CDR2 FQDESV (reference sequence). The junction had 7 bases not matched to a gene; V was cut back by 1 base and J by 9 bases. This clonotype has just a few counts. The antigen is not known. Total RNA was extracted at no less than 6 micrograms per sample.

This TCR was recovered from a woman between 18 and 29 years old in good health. Sequencing was carried out using blood. The rearrangement links TRBV11-1 to TRBJ2-1; 9 bases map to TRBD2. CDR3: CASSLDSGSWSEQFF. DNA for the CDR3: TGTGCCAGCAGCTTAGATAGCGGGAGTTGGAGTGAGCAGTTCTTC.